The rows below give T cell receptor beta chains drawn from one sample of a study of blood T cells in healthy people across ages. Each CDR3 protein gets one entry after TCRdb re-called the 5' RACE reads with MiXCR. The sample holds over a million distinct CDR3 sequences, around 45% seen once. The sequenced sample consisted of blood. The receptors here all came from a woman in her sixties in good health. The CDR3 runs from the conserved cysteine through the conserved F or W. The order of the fields is D gene, clone size, J gene, V gene, CDR3 DNA, CDR3 protein. A D gene is named only where the DNA matches it firmly. Clone size is given for some rows only: seen once, a few or many times, or a class if the clone is expanded.

D gene: -; clone size: -; J gene: TRBJ1-2; V gene: TRBV10-3; CDR3 DNA: TGTGCCATCAGGGACAGTCACCCTAACTATGGCTACACCTTC; CDR3 protein: CAIRDSHPNYGYTF
D gene: TRBD1; clone size: -; J gene: TRBJ1-1; V gene: TRBV15; CDR3 DNA: TGTGCCACCAGCGGGGAAACAGGGGCCACTGAAGCTTTCTTT; CDR3 protein: CATSGETGATEAFF
D gene: TRBD2; clone size: -; J gene: TRBJ2-3; V gene: TRBV12-5; CDR3 DNA: TGTGCTAGTGGTTGGCGGAATAGCGGGAGGGCCATAGACACAGATACGCAGTATTTT; CDR3 protein: CASGWRNSGRAIDTDTQYF
D gene: TRBD2; clone size: -; J gene: TRBJ2-7; V gene: TRBV4-1; CDR3 DNA: TGCGCCAGCAGCCAAGAAGGGACTAGCGGGAGTCGGTACTTC; CDR3 protein: CASSQEGTSGSRYF
D gene: TRBD2; clone size: few; J gene: TRBJ2-7; V gene: TRBV7-9; CDR3 DNA: TGTGCCAGTAGCTGGGGACTAGCGGGGACCATCCACCCGCAGTACTTC; CDR3 protein: CASSWGLAGTIHPQYF
D gene: -; clone size: -; J gene: TRBJ2-1; V gene: TRBV20-1; CDR3 DNA: TGCAGTGCTAGAGATGCGAAGGGGCCCGGTGAGCAGTTCTTC; CDR3 protein: CSARDAKGPGEQFF
D gene: -; clone size: -; J gene: TRBJ2-4; V gene: TRBV7-9; CDR3 DNA: TGTGCCAGCAGCTTAGCGGAAGGGAACTACGAGCAATACTTC; CDR3 protein: CASSLAEGNYEQYF
D gene: TRBD1; clone size: -; J gene: TRBJ2-2; V gene: TRBV9; CDR3 DNA: TGTGCCAGCAGCTCCCGGACAGGCTCCACCGGGGAGCTGTTTTTT; CDR3 protein: CASSSRTGSTGELFF
D gene: TRBD2; clone size: few; J gene: TRBJ2-1; V gene: TRBV11-2; CDR3 DNA: TGTGCCAGCAGCTTAGTACGCGGGAGGAACGGGTACAATGAGCAGTTCTTC; CDR3 protein: CASSLVRGRNGYNEQFF
D gene: TRBD1; clone size: -; J gene: TRBJ2-7; V gene: TRBV6-6; CDR3 DNA: TGTGCCAGCAGTCCTATAGGACAGGGTGTGCGCGAGCAGTACTTC; CDR3 protein: CASSPIGQGVREQYF